Listed here are 17 T cell receptor beta chains from one sample, sequenced in a study of blood T cell repertoires in COVID-19. TCRdb's table, derived via immunoSEQ multiplex PCR, lists solely in-frame clones and lacks some. The repertoire holds about 27,000 clones, with under 90% as singletons. The specimen sequenced was peripheral blood. The receptors were gathered from a woman of 80 years or more with acute or convalescent COVID-19.

The gene calls are TRBV11-2 and TRBJ2-7; 9 nucleotides match TRBD2. V was clipped by 7 bases and J by 5 bases; unmatched bases: 3. Germline loops: CDR1 SGHAT, CDR2 FQNNGV. The CDR3 length is 12 residues. Here the CDR3 DNA reads TGTGCCAGCACTAGCGGGAAGAACGAGCAGTACTTC. Translation gives CASTSGKNEQYF.

This chain joins TRBV9 and TRBJ2-5, with 7 bases lining up with TRBD2. V lost 0 bases and J lost 1; bases outside the gene matches: 12. Germline V gives CDR1 SGDLS, CDR2 YYNGEE. The CDR3 contains 18 residues. The DNA for the CDR3 is TGTGCCAGCAGCGTAGACGGGCGGGAGACCTTTCTCCAAGAGACCCAGTACTTC. As protein: CASSVDGRETFLQETQYF.

This sequence joins TRBV6-2 or TRBV6-3 and TRBJ2-3, with 7 bases identical to TRBD1. The CDR3 covers 16 residues. Per germline, CDR1 MNHEY and CDR2 SVGEGT. Trimming took 0 bases from V and 2 from J; bases not matched to a gene: 5. As DNA, the CDR3 is TGTGCCAGCAGTTACTCGAGGGACAGTAACACAGATACGCAGTATTTT. This sequence encodes CASSYSRDSNTDTQYF.

The chain has TRBV19 and TRBJ1-5; TRBD1 matches 9 bases. With 4 bases clipped from V and 6 bases from J, the junction kept 4 bases outside the gene matches. This CDR3 has 14 amino acids. Germline-derived CDR1 and CDR2 are LNHDA and SQIVND (reference sequence). CDR3 DNA sequence: TGTGCCAGTAGTAGGACAGGGGAAGGTCAGCCCCAGCATTTT. Protein product: CASSRTGEGQPQHF.

The chain joins TRBV14 to TRBJ1-1; weak D call: TRBD1 (6 bases). V was pared by 4 bases and J by 3 bases, with 15 bases between. Germline CDR1 reads SGHDN; CDR2 reads FVKESK. CDR3 size: 15 residues. The CDR3 region is CASSLAGGGHTEAFF. In DNA, the CDR3 is TGTGCCAGCAGCCTTGCTGGGGGGGGGCACACTGAAGCTTTCTTT. Combining the CDR3 with reference TRBV14 and TRBJ1-1 gives the whole variable domain EAGVTQFPSHSVIEKGQTVTLRCDPISGHDNLYWYRRVMGKEIKFLLHFVKESKQDESGMPNNRFLAERTGGTYSTLKVQPAELEDSGVYFCASSLAGGGHTEAFFGQGTRLTVV.

The chain is built from TRBV11-3 and TRBJ2-1; TRBD2 agrees at 11 bases. CDR3 length equals 18 residues. The junction had 13 bases not matched to a gene; V was cut back by 3 bases and J by 6 bases. The germline CDR1 and CDR2 sequences are SGHNT and YENEEA. In nucleotides, the CDR3 is TGTGCCAGCAGCTTGGGGTGGGAACTAGCGGGAGAGAGCAATGAGCAGTTCTTC. Translated: CASSLGWELAGESNEQFF.

V gene TRBV6-2 or TRBV6-3 combines with J gene TRBJ2-3; 9 bases align to TRBD2. There are 15 residues in the CDR3. Per the germline V gene, CDR1 is MNHEY and CDR2 is SVGEGT. Unmatched junction bases numbered 1, after V lost 2 bases and J lost 1 base. This chain's CDR3 is CASSYAGGGTDTQYF. DNA for the CDR3: TGTGCCAGCAGTTACGCGGGAGGGGGCACAGATACGCAGTATTTT.

The chain employs TRBV7-2 and TRBJ1-1, with D possibly matching TRBD1 (6 bases). Germline CDR1 SGHTA, CDR2 FQGNSA. The V end lost 5 bases, the J end lost 0 bases, and 13 bases lay between the germline ends. CDR3 length equals 15 residues. CDR3 coding DNA: TGTGCCAGCAGCATTTCAGGGGCTCTGAACACTGAAGCTTTCTTT. This translates into CASSISGALNTEAFF.

V is TRBV2 and J is TRBJ1-5; tentative D call: TRBD1 (5 bases). Germline CDR1 SNHLY, CDR2 FYNNEI. Deletions cut 2 bases from V and 2 bases from J, with 13 bases between. CDR3 length: 16 amino acids. The chain's CDR3 is CASSERVRGGNQPQHF. The CDR3 coding sequence is TGTGCCAGCAGTGAAAGGGTCCGGGGGGGCAATCAGCCCCAGCATTTT.

The table lists this clone with a count of one. The rearrangement joins TRBV20-1 to TRBJ2-3; 8 bases agree with TRBD2. The CDR3 is 14 residues long. The V gene's germline CDR1 is DFQATT and CDR2 SNEGSKA (reference sequence). Trimming cost V 3 bases and J 3 bases; bases outside gene matches: 5. This CDR3 is CSASVSGTTDTQYF. In DNA form, the CDR3 reads TGCAGTGCTAGTGTTAGCGGGACTACAGATACGCAGTATTTT.

The CDR3 loop is CASSQNQGRLFF. The CDR3 DNA reads as TGCGCCAGCAGCCAGAACCAGGGGCGGCTGTTTTTT. The chain has TRBV4-3 and TRBJ2-2; D is perhaps TRBD1 (6 bases). Trimming took 3 bases from V and 13 from J, leaving 12 bases between them. The CDR3 spans 12 residues. The germline gives CDR1 LGHNA, CDR2 YSLEER.

J is TRBJ2-1 and V is TRBV15; TRBD2 aligns across 7 bases. The CDR3 is 14 amino acids. The V gene's germline CDR1 is LNHNV and CDR2 YYDKDF (reference sequence). V dropped 3 bases and J dropped 9; count of bases not matched to a gene: 8. As DNA, the CDR3 is TGTGCCACCAGCAGGGGTCGACTAGCCGTTGAGCAGTTCTTC. Translating gives CATSRGRLAVEQFF.

This chain links TRBV30 with TRBJ2-7; the match to TRBD1 covers 9 bases. CDR1 is GTSNPN, CDR2 SVGIG, per germline (reference sequence). The CDR3 sequence is 13 residues long. V trimming: 1 base; J trimming: 6 bases; junction bases outside the gene matches: 4. CDR3 in amino acids: CAWSGQGVGEQYF. CDR3 nucleotides: TGTGCCTGGAGTGGACAGGGGGTAGGCGAGCAGTACTTC.

The chain uses TRBV6-5 and TRBJ2-7, with 10 bases identical to TRBD1. Per the germline V gene, CDR1 is MNHEY and CDR2 is SVGAGI. The CDR3 is 13 residues long. The J segment lost 5 bases and the V segment lost 6 bases, leaving 4 bases of the junction unmatched. Here the CDR3 DNA reads TGTGCCAGCAGCGGACAGGGGGGTCACGAGCAGTACTTC. Residues: CASSGQGGHEQYF.

The chain uses TRBV5-1 and TRBJ1-3; TRBD1 might be the D (5 bases). V was pared by 0 bases and J by 4 bases, with 14 bases between. CDR3 size: 16 residues. Looked up from germline, CDR1 is SGHRS and CDR2 is YFSETQ. The CDR3 loop reads CASSLGGAAGGNTIYF. DNA of the CDR3: TGCGCCAGCAGCTTGGGTGGGGCGGCAGGAGGAAACACCATATATTTT.

V is TRBV25-1 and J is TRBJ2-1; 9 bases align to TRBD1. From germline, CDR1 is MGHDK and CDR2 SYGVNS. The CDR3 is 15 amino acids. J lost 7 bases, V lost 7 bases, and 11 bases had no gene match. CDR3 sequence reads: CASTPATGGYNEQFF. CDR3 DNA sequence: TGTGCCAGCACCCCCGCGACAGGGGGGTATAATGAGCAGTTCTTC.

A few counts support this clone. The CDR3 here is CASSLGLSSGANVLTF. Here the CDR3 DNA reads TGCGCCAGCAGCTTGGGACTGAGCTCTGGGGCCAACGTCCTGACTTTC. The chain combines TRBV5-1 with TRBJ2-6; D is undetermined. The V end lost 0 bases, the J end lost 0 bases, and 7 bases lay between the germline ends. The length of the CDR3 is 16 residues. Germline CDR1 is SGHRS and CDR2 is YFSETQ.